What follows are 30 T cell receptor beta chains derived from one specimen sequenced in a study of T cells in Graves' hyperthyroidism and ophthalmopathy. There were TCR beta CDR3 regions amplified from RNA transcripts. A set of HTBI primers served as the primers for a first-round RT-PCR of the TCR CDR3. TCRdb reanalysed the multiplex PCR reads using MiXCR and keeps one entry per CDR3 protein. The sample holds 130,000 to 150,000 distinct CDR3 sequences, around 20% seen once. The source material was blood. Every receptor here comes from a woman aged 50 to 65 with Graves' hyperthyroidism that later progressed to Graves' ophthalmopathy.

This chain links TRBV28 with TRBJ1-1; D uncertain. The V end lost 8 bases, the J end lost 4 bases, and 17 bases lay between the germline ends. Per germline, CDR1 MDHEN and CDR2 SYDVKM. The CDR3 consists of 14 residues. CDR3 protein: CASRVRQVGTEAFF. The DNA of the CDR3 is TGTGCCAGCCGGGTCAGGCAAGTGGGCACTGAAGCTTTCTTT.

This clonotype was detected many times. This chain uses TRBV2 with TRBJ1-6, with D perhaps TRBD1 (5 bases). V was trimmed by 5 bases and J by 0 bases, leaving 20 bases between them. The CDR3 has 19 amino acids. Germline CDR1 is SNHLY and CDR2 is FYNNEI. The CDR3 here is CASSRTARGVGSYNSPLHF. The CDR3 DNA is TGTGCCAGCAGTCGGACTGCGAGAGGGGTCGGCTCCTATAATTCACCCCTCCACTTT.

Ten or more counts support this clonotype. V is TRBV6-1 and J is TRBJ1-4; TRBD1 might be the D (6 bases). This CDR3 is built from 13 residues. V lost 5 bases and J lost 5, with 9 bases in between. CDR1 MNHNS and CDR2 SASEGT come from the germline V gene. The chain's CDR3 is CASSPDRNEKLFF. CDR3 DNA: TGTGCCAGCAGTCCCGACAGGAATGAAAAACTGTTTTTT.

A few counts support this clonotype. The rearrangement joins TRBV20-1 to TRBJ1-2; tentative D call: TRBD1 (6 bases). Trimming removed 0 bases at V and 8 bases at J, with 16 bases between. Germline V gene data show CDR1 as DFQATT and CDR2 as SNEGSKA (reference sequence). The CDR3 length is 14 residues. Here the CDR3 reads CSARDGLGALGYTF. For the CDR3, the DNA is TGCAGTGCTAGAGATGGCCTGGGGGCTCTAGGCTACACCTTC.

Ten or more counts support this clonotype. The J gene is TRBJ2-2, the V gene TRBV11-2; tentatively, D is TRBD1 or TRBD2 (6 bases each). Germline CDR1 reads SGHAT; CDR2 reads FQNNGV. The CDR3 length is 17 residues. Trimming stripped 5 bases from V and 0 bases from J, with 16 bases between. DNA for the CDR3: TGTGCCAGCAGCCCGATATGGGGGGCGTCGAACACCGGGGAGCTGTTTTTT. Amino acid sequence: CASSPIWGASNTGELFF.

The chain has TRBV6-4 and TRBJ2-6; TRBD2 matches 7 bases. Trimming took 7 bases from V and 3 from J; bases not matched to a gene: 9. The CDR3 sequence is 16 residues long. Per germline, CDR1 MRHNA and CDR2 SNTAGT. The CDR3 is CASTPRGGDGANVLTF. For the CDR3, the DNA is TGTGCCAGCACCCCCCGCGGGGGTGATGGGGCCAACGTCCTGACTTTC.

In its sample, this clonotype was seen a few times. A clone one base away is much larger, so this may be a read error. The chain combines TRBV20-1 with TRBJ2-1; maybe TRBD2 (6 bases). This CDR3 has 16 residues. The germline CDR1 and CDR2 sequences are DFQATT and SNEGSKA (reference sequence). V lost 0 bases and J 1 base, leaving 13 bases between the germline ends. CDR3 in amino acids: CSARDVGTLSYNEQFF. The CDR3 nucleotides read TGCAGTGCTAGAGATGTGGGGACTTTGTCCTACAATGAGCAGTTCTTC.

This clonotype was detected only a few times. V gene TRBV29-1 combines with J gene TRBJ1-3, with D uncertain. The CDR3 is made up of 13 amino acids. CDR1 is SQVTM and CDR2 is ANQGSEA in the germline V gene. Trimming pared 6 bases from V and 0 bases from J, leaving 9 bases between. The CDR3 coding sequence is TGCAGCGTCCAACAGAGCTCTGGAAACACCATATATTTT. Translation: CSVQQSSGNTIYF.

The table lists this clonotype with many counts. Here the CDR3 reads CASSNEQGGNTGELFF. The CDR3 region has the DNA TGTGCCAGCAGTAACGAACAGGGGGGGAACACCGGGGAGCTGTTTTTT. The chain recombines TRBV7-9 with TRBJ2-2; TRBD1 aligns across 8 bases. V lost 6 bases to trimming and J lost 1 base; unmatched junction nucleotides: 7. Germline V gene lookup returns CDR1 SEHNR and CDR2 FQNEAQ (reference sequence). This CDR3 has 16 amino acids.

This clonotype has more than one count but fewer than ten. The chain employs TRBV6-1 and TRBJ2-7; 14 nucleotides align to TRBD2. The germline CDR1 and CDR2 sequences are MNHNS and SASEGT. Unmatched junction bases numbered 2, after V lost 5 bases and J lost 2 bases. This CDR3 spans 15 amino acids. The CDR3 region is CASSRLAGGPYEQYF. The CDR3 nucleotides are TGTGCCAGCAGTCGACTAGCGGGAGGGCCCTACGAGCAGTACTTC.

This clonotype has ten or more counts. V and J are TRBV28 and TRBJ1-2; weak D call: TRBD1 (5 bases). Germline V gene sequence: CDR1 MDHEN, CDR2 SYDVKM. The CDR3 sequence is 15 residues long. V lost 6 bases and J lost 0, with 14 bases in between. The CDR3 sequence: CASRQGTVANYGYTF. The CDR3 DNA reads as TGTGCCAGCAGGCAAGGGACCGTTGCTAACTATGGCTACACCTTC.

At least ten counts were recorded for this clonotype. The chain joins TRBV7-2 to TRBJ1-1; TRBD1 is a possible D gene (5 bases). The CDR3 loop spans 15 amino acids. V lost 5 bases and J lost 5, with 18 bases in between. Germline-derived CDR1 and CDR2 are SGHTA and FQGNSA. CDR3 in DNA: TGTGCCAGCAGCGGAGGTGGGGGATTAGGGACTGAAGCTTTCTTT. Its protein product is CASSGGGGLGTEAFF.

CDR3 residues: CASSQNGAGGNNEQFF. The CDR3 DNA is TGTGCCAGCAGCCAAAATGGGGCGGGAGGGAACAATGAGCAGTTCTTC. The chain recombines TRBV3-1 with TRBJ2-1; 9 bases are a match to TRBD2. The length of the CDR3 is 16 residues. Trimming at V came to 2 bases and at J to 5 bases, leaving 7 bases not matched to a gene. Germline-derived CDR1 and CDR2 are LGHDT and YNNKEL (reference sequence).

The chain employs TRBV11-2 and TRBJ1-1; no reliable D call. V shed 0 bases and J shed 2 bases, with 4 bases lying between them. Germline lookup yields CDR1 SGHAT and CDR2 FQNNGV. CDR3 length equals 13 residues. CDR3 in amino acids: CASSLEENTEAFF. CDR3 coding DNA: TGTGCCAGCAGCTTAGAAGAAAACACTGAAGCTTTCTTT.

This clonotype was detected ten times or more. This chain uses TRBV7-9 with TRBJ1-1, with D possibly being TRBD1 (5 bases). The germline V and J ends were trimmed by 0 bases and 3 bases, with 8 bases remaining between them. Per the germline V gene, CDR1 is SEHNR and CDR2 is FQNEAQ (reference sequence). CDR3 length: 14 residues. The CDR3 is CASSLAREDTEAFF. The CDR3 nucleotides read TGTGCCAGCAGCTTAGCCAGGGAGGACACTGAAGCTTTCTTT.

The sample holds many counts of this clonotype. V usage is TRBV3-1 and J usage is TRBJ1-6, with TRBD1 identical over 9 bases. Per germline, CDR1 LGHDT and CDR2 YNNKEL (reference sequence). The V gene end was trimmed by 3 bases and the J gene end by 6 bases; junction bases not matched to a gene: 3. This CDR3 is 15 amino acids long. As DNA, the CDR3 is TGTGCCAGCAGCCACTCGGGACAGGGTAATTCACCCCTCCACTTT. Its translation: CASSHSGQGNSPLHF.

This clonotype was counted many times. The chain recombines TRBV20-1 with TRBJ1-1; D unclear. This CDR3 has 12 amino acids. Germline CDR1 reads DFQATT; CDR2 reads SNEGSKA (reference sequence). The germline V and J ends were trimmed by 4 bases and 0 bases, with 6 bases remaining between them. CDR3 DNA sequence: TGCAGTGCTAACCGGATGAACACTGAAGCTTTCTTT. Protein: CSANRMNTEAFF.

Many counts were recorded for this clonotype. V usage is TRBV5-1 and J usage is TRBJ2-7, with a weak D call TRBD2 (6 bases). This CDR3 is built from 13 residues. The germline V gene encodes CDR1 SGHRS and CDR2 YFSETQ. The ends were cut back, 7 bases at V and 3 bases at J, with 14 bases in the middle. The CDR3: CASGSGARYEQYF. As DNA, the CDR3 is TGCGCCAGCGGTAGCGGAGCCCGCTACGAGCAGTACTTC.

At least ten counts were recorded for this clonotype. This rearrangement joins TRBV2 to TRBJ1-1; 7 nucleotides align to TRBD1. The germline CDR1 and CDR2 sequences are SNHLY and FYNNEI. This CDR3 has 15 residues. Losses at the gene ends were 6 bases for V and 2 bases for J; bases not matched to a gene: 9. The CDR3 region has the DNA TGTGCCAGCAGAGACCGACAGGGCGTCAACACTGAAGCTTTCTTT. Protein: CASRDRQGVNTEAFF.

This clonotype was seen ten or more times. The V and J genes are TRBV7-9 and TRBJ2-1; possibly TRBD2 for D (6 bases). The germline gives CDR1 SEHNR, CDR2 FQNEAQ (reference sequence). There are 15 residues in the CDR3. Trimming shortened V by 0 bases and J by 10 bases, and 16 bases separated the two germline ends. The CDR3 protein is CASSLAGVVSGEQFF. The CDR3 DNA reads as TGTGCCAGCAGCTTAGCGGGGGTGGTTAGCGGCGAGCAGTTCTTC.

V usage is TRBV19 and J usage is TRBJ2-2, with 9 positions matching TRBD1. The length of the CDR3 is 15 residues. V shed 7 bases and J 6 bases; nucleotides not matched to a gene: 9. Germline V gene sequence: CDR1 LNHDA, CDR2 SQIVND (reference sequence). CDR3 protein: CASKAGQGFAGELFF. CDR3 DNA sequence: TGTGCCAGTAAAGCGGGACAGGGTTTCGCCGGGGAGCTGTTTTTT.

This clonotype showed up many times. The chain employs TRBV27 and TRBJ1-4, with D possibly matching TRBD1 (5 bases). Per the germline V gene, CDR1 is MNHEY and CDR2 is SMNVEV (reference sequence). V lost 7 bases and J 7 bases, leaving 13 bases between the germline ends. The CDR3 extends over 13 amino acids. In DNA form, the CDR3 reads TGTGCCAGCATTTGGGGGAGGCGTGAAAAACTGTTTTTT. Amino acids: CASIWGRREKLFF.

Remarks on this clonotype: A junction end diverges from the germline sequence, so it may reflect a read error. In DNA form, the CDR3 reads TGTACCAGCAGCTTGGGGGGGGCAGGGGGTTCCTACGAGCAGTACTTC. Translated, it gives CTSSLGGAGGSYEQYF. V is TRBV11-2 and J is TRBJ2-7, with D perhaps matching TRBD1 or TRBD2 (7 bases each). Germline V gene lookup returns CDR1 SGHAT and CDR2 FQNNGV. The length of the CDR3 is 16 residues.

V gene TRBV12-3 or TRBV12-4 combines with J gene TRBJ2-1; possibly TRBD1 for D (5 bases). The CDR3 is 13 amino acids. Trimming removed 7 bases from V and 8 bases from J, with 15 bases in between. In nucleotides, the CDR3 is TGTGCCAGCACCCTGGGGCTCCGGGATGAGCAGTTCTTC. It specifies CASTLGLRDEQFF.

At least ten counts were recorded for this clonotype. The chain combines TRBV5-1 with TRBJ1-2; no definite D call. The germline V gene encodes CDR1 SGHRS and CDR2 YFSETQ. Trimming shortened V by 4 bases and J by 2 bases, and 9 bases separated the two germline ends. The CDR3 sequence is 13 residues long. CDR3 loop: CASSRDENYGYTF. CDR3 in DNA: TGCGCCAGCAGCCGCGATGAAAACTATGGCTACACCTTC.

V is TRBV4-1 and J is TRBJ1-5; TRBD1 agrees at 12 bases. V lost 3 bases, J lost 6 bases, and 3 bases stayed unmatched. The CDR3 extends over 15 amino acids. Germline assignment: CDR1 MGHRA and CDR2 YSYEKL. The CDR3 DNA is TGCGCCAGCAGCCAGGGACAGGGGGCCTTTCAGCCCCAGCATTTT. Encoded protein: CASSQGQGAFQPQHF.

At least ten counts were recorded for this clonotype. The chain is built from TRBV18 and TRBJ1-2; 8 bases map to TRBD1. Trimming removed 1 base from V and 1 base from J; junction bases left unmatched: 5. The length of the CDR3 is 16 residues. Germline loops: CDR1 KGHSH, CDR2 LQKENI. This CDR3 is CASSPRDRIVNYGYTF. The CDR3 nucleotides are TGTGCCAGCTCACCACGGGACAGGATCGTTAACTATGGCTACACCTTC.

In its sample, this clonotype was seen many times. The V call is TRBV28, the J call TRBJ2-7; 8 nucleotides agree with TRBD2. CDR1 and CDR2 (germline): MDHEN, SYDVKM. This CDR3 spans 17 amino acids. Losses at the gene ends were 5 bases for V and 2 bases for J; bases not matched to a gene: 14. This CDR3 reads CASSPPPGSGITYEQYF. The CDR3 DNA reads TGTGCCAGCAGTCCCCCCCCCGGTAGCGGGATTACCTACGAGCAGTACTTC.

The chain joins TRBV19 to TRBJ2-4; D is perhaps TRBD2 (6 bases). Per the germline V gene, CDR1 is LNHDA and CDR2 is SQIVND (reference sequence). The CDR3 length is 15 residues. Trimming removed 2 bases at V and 4 bases at J, with 12 bases between. CDR3 in amino acids: CASSINGDSKNIQYF. The CDR3 DNA reads TGTGCCAGTAGTATAAACGGGGACTCAAAAAACATTCAGTACTTC.

The rearrangement links TRBV9 to TRBJ2-1; D is unresolved. Deletions cut 4 bases from V and 5 bases from J, with 19 bases between. The CDR3 runs to 16 residues. Germline CDR1 is SGDLS and CDR2 is YYNGEE. This CDR3 reads CASSPSLRGWNNEQFF. The DNA of the CDR3 is TGTGCCAGCAGCCCCTCCCTCAGAGGTTGGAACAATGAGCAGTTCTTC.